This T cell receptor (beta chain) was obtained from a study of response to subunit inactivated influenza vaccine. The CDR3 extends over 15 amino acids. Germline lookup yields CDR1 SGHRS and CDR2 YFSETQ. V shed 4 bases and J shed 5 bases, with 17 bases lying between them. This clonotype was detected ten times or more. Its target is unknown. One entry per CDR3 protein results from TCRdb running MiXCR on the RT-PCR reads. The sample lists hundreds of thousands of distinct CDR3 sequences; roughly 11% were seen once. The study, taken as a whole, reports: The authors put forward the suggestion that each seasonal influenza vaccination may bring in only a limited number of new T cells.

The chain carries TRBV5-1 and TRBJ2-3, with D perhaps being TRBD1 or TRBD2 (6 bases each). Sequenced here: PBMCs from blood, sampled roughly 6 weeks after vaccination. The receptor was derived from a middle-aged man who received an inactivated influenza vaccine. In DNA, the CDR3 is TGCGCCAGCAGCGAGGGGGGTGCCGGTGGAGATACGCAGTATTTT. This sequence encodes CASSEGGAGGDTQYF.